Presented here are 29 T cell receptor beta chains from one specimen sequenced in a study of T cells after yellow fever vaccination. TCRdb ran MiXCR on the 5' RACE reads and lists one entry per CDR3 protein. The sample holds some 300,000 distinct CDR3 sequences, about 3.5% seen once. The material sequenced was PBMCs, taken on the day of the yellow fever booster vaccination. The receptors shown here come from a young man who received the YFV17D yellow fever vaccine.

This clonotype showed up just a few times. CDR3 loop: CASSPRQGAPDTQYF. For the CDR3, the DNA is TGTGCCAGCTCACCAAGACAGGGGGCCCCAGATACGCAGTATTTT. V and J are TRBV18 and TRBJ2-3; the match to TRBD1 covers 10 bases. This CDR3 has 15 residues. V was pared by 2 bases and J by 4 bases, with 3 bases of the junction left unmatched. Germline CDR1 is KGHSH and CDR2 is LQKENI.

This clonotype was seen ten or more times. The chain has TRBV7-2 and TRBJ2-7, with D unclear. The V end lost 5 bases, the J end lost 2 bases, and 10 bases lay between the germline ends. The CDR3 sequence is 13 residues long. Germline values: CDR1 SGHTA, CDR2 FQGNSA. The CDR3 region has the DNA TGTGCCAGCAGCCCCGGATGGGCCTACGAGCAGTACTTC. As protein: CASSPGWAYEQYF.

There are many counts of this clonotype. In nucleotides, the CDR3 is TGTGCCAGCAGCCTTCTGGGCAGATCCACCGGGGAGCTGTTTTTT. It yields the protein CASSLLGRSTGELFF. J is TRBJ2-2 and V is TRBV7-2; no clear D. CDR3 length: 15 amino acids. The germline CDR1 and CDR2 sequences are SGHTA and FQGNSA. V dropped 5 bases and J dropped 4 bases, with 14 bases sitting between them.

This clonotype occurred many times. The chain combines TRBV7-3 with TRBJ2-2, with D hard to call. Trimming cost V 4 bases and J 8 bases, with 8 bases left between them. The germline V gene encodes CDR1 SGHTA and CDR2 FQGTGA. The CDR3 has 12 amino acids. The CDR3 here is CASSYRTGELFF. In DNA form, the CDR3 reads TGTGCCAGCAGCTACCGGACGGGGGAGCTGTTTTTT.

The table lists this clonotype with many counts. The chain uses TRBV7-9 and TRBJ2-7; weak D call: TRBD1 (6 bases). The CDR3 covers 15 residues. The V and J ends lost 6 bases and 6 bases respectively, with 21 bases between them. Per the germline V gene, CDR1 is SEHNR and CDR2 is FQNEAQ (reference sequence). CDR3 region: CASSLSTGIGSEQYF. CDR3 DNA: TGTGCCAGCAGTTTATCAACAGGGATCGGTAGCGAGCAGTACTTC.

This clonotype was seen repeatedly, ten times or more. The genes are TRBV28 and TRBJ2-7; no clear D. CDR1 and CDR2 (germline): MDHEN, SYDVKM. The CDR3 is 12 amino acids. With 5 bases removed from V and 3 bases from J, the gap between germline ends came to 8 bases. DNA of the CDR3: TGTGCCAGCAGTCCCCGCAGCTACGAGCAGTACGTC. As protein: CASSPRSYEQYV.

This clonotype was counted ten times or more. The genes are TRBV2 and TRBJ1-4, with a possible D match to TRBD1 (6 bases). V lost 7 bases and J lost 0, with 12 bases in between. The CDR3 contains 15 residues. CDR1 and CDR2 from the germline V gene are SNHLY and FYNNEI. In DNA form, the CDR3 reads TGTGCCAGCAATGGGGGGCGTGCAACTAATGAAAAACTGTTTTTT. It codes for CASNGGRATNEKLFF.

This clonotype was seen ten or more times. The chain combines TRBV12-3 or TRBV12-4 with TRBJ2-7; D may be TRBD1 or TRBD2 (6 bases each). CDR3 length: 14 residues. V was clipped by 3 bases and J by 6 bases, with 15 bases between them. CDR3 amino acids: CASSFGSGAGEQYV. CDR3 nucleotides: TGTGCCAGCAGTTTCGGGTCGGGGGCTGGCGAGCAGTACGTC.

This clonotype was seen only a few times. J is TRBJ2-3 and V is TRBV7-3, with D perhaps matching TRBD2 (6 bases). Between the trimmed V and J ends, which lost 2 bases and 2 bases, there was a span of 11 bases. Germline V gene sequence: CDR1 SGHTA, CDR2 FQGTGA. The CDR3 loop spans 15 amino acids. CDR3 amino acids: CASSLVAGLTDTQYF. In nucleotides, the CDR3 is TGTGCCAGCAGCTTAGTCGCGGGACTCACAGATACGCAGTATTTT.

This clonotype was counted many times. The chain joins TRBV27 to TRBJ2-1, with D perhaps matching TRBD1 (6 bases). Trimming removed 3 bases at V and 3 bases at J, with 9 bases between. From germline, CDR1 is MNHEY and CDR2 SMNVEV (reference sequence). This CDR3 has 14 amino acids. CDR3 sequence (DNA): TGTGCCAGCAGTTTGACAGGAATCTACAATGAGCAGTTCTTC. Amino acids: CASSLTGIYNEQFF.

This clonotype was counted a few times. CDR3 protein: CASSDPGTSVHEQFF. CDR3 nucleotides: TGTGCCAGCAGTGACCCCGGGACTAGCGTCCATGAGCAGTTCTTC. This chain uses TRBV6-4 with TRBJ2-1; 10 nucleotides agree with TRBD2. The CDR3 runs 15 residues. Germline V gene data show CDR1 as MRHNA and CDR2 as SNTAGT. V lost 2 bases, J lost 8 bases, and 6 bases stayed unmatched.

This clonotype came up a few times. V and J are TRBV20-1 and TRBJ2-3; 11 positions agree with TRBD2. V was pared by 3 bases and J by 9 bases, with 5 bases of the junction left unmatched. The CDR3 contains 13 residues. CDR1 is DFQATT, CDR2 SNEGSKA, per germline (reference sequence). The CDR3 loop reads CSASLAGGSTQYF. For the CDR3, the DNA is TGCAGTGCTAGTCTAGCGGGGGGATCAACGCAGTATTTT.

This sequence joins TRBV29-1 and TRBJ2-5, with 8 bases that match TRBD2. The J segment lost 0 bases and the V segment lost 1 base, leaving 1 base of the junction unmatched. The length of the CDR3 is 14 residues. The germline V gene has CDR1 SQVTM and CDR2 ANQGSEA. CDR3 bases: TGCAGCGTTGAAGTAGCGGGGAACCAAGAGACCCAGTACTTC. Translation gives CSVEVAGNQETQYF.

This rearrangement joins TRBV30 to TRBJ2-7, with 7 positions matching TRBD1. Per germline, CDR1 GTSNPN and CDR2 SVGIG (reference sequence). With 1 base clipped from V and 3 bases from J, the junction kept 15 bases outside the gene matches. The CDR3 has 17 residues. The CDR3 sequence: CAWSANRGRSYLYEQYF. In DNA, the CDR3 is TGTGCCTGGAGTGCAAACAGGGGAAGGTCTTATCTCTACGAGCAGTACTTC.

The chain combines TRBV4-3 with TRBJ1-2; possible D gene TRBD1, 5 bases. The CDR3 loop spans 17 amino acids. Germline V gene data show CDR1 as LGHNA and CDR2 as YSLEER. V lost 1 base and J lost 0, with 15 bases in between. CDR3 loop: CASSQVRLDKANYGYTF. The CDR3 bases are TGCGCCAGCAGCCAAGTGCGTCTGGACAAAGCTAACTATGGCTACACCTTC.

At least ten counts were recorded for this clonotype. The chain carries TRBV5-6 and TRBJ2-3; D is unresolved. The ends were cut back, 3 bases at V and 3 bases at J, with 17 bases in the middle. Germline V gives CDR1 SGHDT, CDR2 YYEEEE. This CDR3 contains 16 residues. DNA for the CDR3: TGTGCCAGCAGCTCCGGACGTCCCCCCGGGACAGATACGCAGTATTTT. It encodes CASSSGRPPGTDTQYF.

This clonotype was counted between two and nine times. V and J are TRBV28 and TRBJ2-2; 7 positions match TRBD1. Trimming took 8 bases from V and 2 from J; bases not matched to a gene: 5. This CDR3 is 14 amino acids long. CDR1 and CDR2 (germline): MDHEN, SYDVKM. CDR3 sequence: CASRGQLNTGELFF. The CDR3 DNA reads TGTGCCAGCCGGGGACAGCTAAACACCGGGGAGCTGTTTTTT.

This clonotype has a handful of counts. The chain uses TRBV9 and TRBJ2-1; D gene uncertain. Germline V gene sequence: CDR1 SGDLS, CDR2 YYNGEE. V lost 0 bases and J 6 bases, leaving 7 bases between the germline ends. The CDR3 extends over 13 amino acids. The chain's CDR3 is CASSVGSPNEQFF. CDR3 DNA: TGTGCCAGCAGCGTAGGGTCGCCCAATGAGCAGTTCTTC.

Ten or more counts support this clonotype. The V gene is TRBV4-1, the J gene TRBJ2-4; 7 nucleotides align to TRBD2. With V trimmed by 3 bases and J by 10 bases, 3 bases remained unmatched. CDR1 and CDR2 from the germline V gene are MGHRA and YSYEKL. This CDR3 has 12 amino acids. The DNA for the CDR3 is TGCGCCAGCAGCCAGATCGGGGGGATTCAGTACTTC. This translates into CASSQIGGIQYF.

Many counts were recorded for this clonotype. The chain joins TRBV5-1 to TRBJ2-5; D uncertain. Germline assignment: CDR1 SGHRS and CDR2 YFSETQ. Trimming took 4 bases from V and 1 from J, leaving 8 bases between them. The length of the CDR3 is 13 residues. The CDR3 DNA reads TGCGCCAGCAGCACGCTAGTCCAAGAGACCCAGTACTTC. Its translation: CASSTLVQETQYF.

Ten or more counts support this clonotype. The chain carries TRBV9 and TRBJ2-3; D not resolved. Looked up from germline, CDR1 is SGDLS and CDR2 is YYNGEE. CDR3 length equals 13 residues. V lost 0 bases, J lost 8 bases, and 10 bases lay in between. The CDR3 sequence is CASSVARTGTQYF. CDR3 bases: TGTGCCAGCAGCGTAGCGAGAACTGGTACGCAGTATTTT.

This clonotype was seen only a few times. This rearrangement joins TRBV5-1 to TRBJ1-2, with a possible D match to TRBD1 (6 bases). This CDR3 is 14 amino acids long. The V end was cut by 4 bases, the J end by 10 bases, with 20 bases between. CDR1 is SGHRS and CDR2 is YFSETQ in the germline V gene. In DNA form, the CDR3 reads TGCGCCAGCAGCGGCGACAGGCACCCAGCCGTCTACACCTTC. Its protein product is CASSGDRHPAVYTF.

Many counts were recorded for this clonotype. V is TRBV2 and J is TRBJ2-5, with D uncertain. Germline V lookup: CDR1 SNHLY, CDR2 FYNNEI. There are 13 residues in the CDR3. V gave up 4 bases and J gave up 2 bases, with 8 bases separating them. CDR3 sequence reads: CASSAVDQETQYF. CDR3 sequence (DNA): TGTGCCAGCAGTGCCGTAGATCAAGAGACCCAGTACTTC.

The V call is TRBV11-2, the J call TRBJ1-2; 8 nucleotides line up with TRBD1. The CDR3 contains 15 residues. Germline CDR1 SGHAT, CDR2 FQNNGV. The trim removed 0 bases at V and 8 bases at J, leaving 8 bases unmatched. CDR3 region: CASSLDRGRGQGYTF. The CDR3 DNA reads TGTGCCAGCAGCTTAGATCGAGGCAGGGGGCAAGGCTACACCTTC.

There are many counts of this clonotype. The rearrangement joins TRBV5-1 to TRBJ2-7; unclear D gene. This CDR3 region has 13 residues. Germline-derived CDR1 and CDR2 are SGHRS and YFSETQ. V lost 2 bases and J lost 6, with 12 bases in between. The CDR3 nucleotides read TGCGCCAGCAGCTTAGATCCGTCGGGCGAGCAGTACGTC. As protein: CASSLDPSGEQYV.

J is TRBJ2-7 and V is TRBV13; 7 bases are a match to TRBD1. The germline gives CDR1 PRHDT, CDR2 FYEKMQ (reference sequence). The CDR3 covers 15 residues. V lost 5 bases and J lost 2; bases outside the gene matches: 9. CDR3 loop: CASSLNRGKAYEQYV. The CDR3 coding sequence is TGTGCCAGCAGCCTCAACAGGGGAAAGGCCTACGAGCAGTACGTC.

This clonotype was picked up many times. The DNA of the CDR3 is TGTGCCAGCAGCCGAGGCCCCGCGGGGAACACCGGGGAGCTGTTTTTT. Translation gives CASSRGPAGNTGELFF. The chain uses TRBV7-3 and TRBJ2-2; D is perhaps TRBD2 (5 bases). The germline V gene has CDR1 SGHTA and CDR2 FQGTGA. Trimming removed 5 bases at V and 1 base at J, with 14 bases between. This CDR3 comprises 16 residues.

This clonotype was recorded many times. This chain uses TRBV7-2 with TRBJ1-1; 7 nucleotides line up with TRBD1. CDR3 length equals 14 residues. Germline values: CDR1 SGHTA, CDR2 FQGNSA. The trim removed 5 bases at V and 0 bases at J, leaving 3 bases unmatched. The CDR3 reads CASSHGTVNTEAFF. The CDR3 coding sequence is TGTGCCAGCAGCCACGGGACAGTGAACACTGAAGCTTTCTTT. Full variable domain (rest looked up from reference TRBV7-2 and TRBJ1-1): GAGVSQSPSNKVTEKGKDVELRCDPISGHTALYWYRQSLGQGLEFLIYFQGNSAPDKSGLPSDRFSAERTGGSVSTLTIQRTQQEDSAVYLCASSHGTVNTEAFFGQGTRLTVV.

This clonotype has a count of ten or more. The V gene is TRBV20-1, the J gene TRBJ2-1; the D gene is possibly TRBD2 (6 bases). The CDR3 loop spans 12 amino acids. V shed 3 bases and J shed 6 bases, with 9 bases lying between them. Germline lookup yields CDR1 DFQATT and CDR2 SNEGSKA (reference sequence). The CDR3 sequence is CSASRDSNEQFF. The CDR3 DNA is TGCAGTGCTAGTAGGGACTCCAATGAGCAGTTCTTC.